This T cell receptor (beta chain) came from a study of T-cell reconstitution after alpha-beta-depleted transplantation in children. Regarding the study as a whole: Fresh T-cell production supplied most of the T-cell counts and diversity seen one year after transplant.

The CDR3 spans 18 residues. Germline V CDR1 and CDR2: SQVTM, ANQGSEA. Trimming cost V 4 bases and J 6 bases; bases outside gene matches: 17. Unique molecular identifiers were used in preparing the TCRbeta library. TCRdb processed the PCR reads anew with MiXCR; each CDR3 protein has one entry. There are more than 400,000 distinct CDR3 sequences in the sample; more than 9.5% occur only once, and approximately 15% lies in the top ten. To note about this clonotype: Its cognate antigen is unknown.

This sequence was found in a female patient aged 2-9 years who had a stem cell transplant for aplastic anemia, so the T cells may come from the graft donor. Source: PBMCs, mostly from graft donor cells, taken 180 days after TCRalphabeta/CD19-depleted stem cell transplant. The J gene is TRBJ2-1, the V gene TRBV29-1; TRBD2 matches at 11 bases. CDR3 coding DNA: TGCAGCGTTGGGGGCGTTAACCAACTAGCGGGGGACGCCAATGAGCAGTTCTTC. As protein: CSVGGVNQLAGDANEQFF.